The rows below give T cell receptor beta chains drawn from one sample of a study of shared clonotypes between healthy human individuals. Clones were read by immunoSEQ multiplex PCR, and TCRdb kept only the in-frame ones, dropping some. Of approximately 500,000 clones in the sample, approximately 82% were seen once. The material sequenced was PBMCs. These TCRs come from a woman aged 40 to 49 in good health. Some clones in this sample may be carry-over from other donors' samples. The CDR3 runs from the conserved cysteine through the conserved F or W. A D gene is named only where the DNA matches it firmly. The listing skips clone size in some rows; elsewhere it reads once, few, many or a size class.

d_gene	abundance	v_gene	len	j_gene	CDR3nt	CDR3aa
TRBD1	many	TRBV30	13	TRBJ1-1	TGTGCCTGGGGGACAGGGCCGAACACTGAAGCTTTCTTT	CAWGTGPNTEAFF
NA	many	TRBV28	16	TRBJ1-2	TGTGCCAGCAGTTTTGTGGGGGCCGGGACTAACTATGGCTACACCTTC	CASSFVGAGTNYGYTF
TRBD1	NA	TRBV4-3	16	TRBJ1-2	TGCGCCAGCAGCCAAGATTTTGGGACAGGGGCCTATGGCTACACCTTC	CASSQDFGTGAYGYTF
NA	NA	TRBV29-1	11	TRBJ2-7	TGCAGCGTTGATATCAATTACGAGCAGTACTTC	CSVDINYEQYF
TRBD2	many	TRBV13	20	TRBJ2-1	TGTGCCAGCAGCTTACTTCCCGGGACTAGCGGGAGGGCCGGGCAGGATGAGCAGTTCTTC	CASSLLPGTSGRAGQDEQFF
NA	NA	TRBV7-9	18	TRBJ2-5	TGTGCCAGCAGCTTAGGTCGGTGGACTGGCAAAACTTCCGAGACCCAGTACTTC	CASSLGRWTGKTSETQYF
NA	NA	TRBV5-6	14	TRBJ1-1	TGTGCCAGCAGCTTGACAGGGCTGAACACTGAAGCTTTCTTT	CASSLTGLNTEAFF
NA	NA	TRBV19	14	TRBJ1-1	TGTGCCAGTAGTATGTCATGGAGTGCCACTGAAGCTTTCTTT	CASSMSWSATEAFF
NA	NA	TRBV28	12	TRBJ1-5	TGTGCCAGCAGCCCGAGCGTGTTGGACCAACATTTT	CASSPSVLDQHF
NA	NA	TRBV4-2	14	TRBJ1-2	TGTGCCAGCAGCCAAGATGGCCCAGGGGACGGCTACACCTTC	CASSQDGPGDGYTF
NA	NA	TRBV19	12	TRBJ2-3	TGTGCCAGTAGTATCCTAAGAAGTACGCAGTATTTT	CASSILRSTQYF
TRBD2	NA	TRBV5-1	15	TRBJ2-1	TGCGCCAGCAGCCTACTAGCGGGAGGGGTCAATGAGCAGTTCTTC	CASSLLAGGVNEQFF
NA	NA	TRBV6-7	17	TRBJ2-3	TGTGCCAGCAGTTACCCGGGACCCAGCGAGTGGGGGGATACGCAGTATTTT	CASSYPGPSEWGDTQYF
TRBD1	NA	TRBV7-2	14	TRBJ2-1	TGTGCCAGCAGCTTACCGACAGGGGTGAATGAGCAGTTCTTC	CASSLPTGVNEQFF
TRBD2	NA	TRBV2	14	TRBJ2-1	TGTGCCAGCAGTCCCGGGAGGGGATACAATGAGCAGTTCTTC	CASSPGRGYNEQFF
NA	NA	TRBV28	11	TRBJ2-3	TGTGCCAGCCGGCGTACAGATACGCAGTATTTT	CASRRTDTQYF
TRBD2	NA	TRBV7-9	17	TRBJ2-5	TGTGCCAGCAGCTTAGGGGCTAGCGGGAGGGCAGAAGAGACCCAGTACTTC	CASSLGASGRAEETQYF